This T cell receptor beta chain was obtained from a study of T cell responses to AZD1222 COVID-19 vaccine. Findings and limits, study-wide: Seropositive AZD1222 recipients at baseline numbered only five or six. Only after the peak T cell response were repertoires sampled.

The CDR3 is 14 amino acids. Germline V CDR1 and CDR2: MDHEN, SYDVKM. Trimming removed 5 bases at V and 5 bases at J, with 15 bases between. Note on this clone: Its cognate antigen is unknown.

TCRdb's copy holds only in-frame clones and misses some; the assay was immunoSEQ multiplex PCR. Of around 150,000 clones listed, about 95% are singletons. The J gene is TRBJ2-5, the V gene TRBV28; the D gene is possibly TRBD2 (5 bases). The sequencing used peripheral blood, collected on day 0 of AZD1222 vaccination. This sequence was found in an adult in good health. In nucleotides, the CDR3 is TGTGCCAGCAGTCCCCGAGAGGGTTGGGAGACCCAGTACTTC. Protein: CASSPREGWETQYF. Drawing the rest from reference TRBV28 and TRBJ2-5, the complete variable domain is DVKVTQSSRYLVKRTGEKVFLECVQDMDHENMFWYRQDPGLGLRLIYFSYDVKMKEKGDIPEGYSVSREKKERFSLILESASTNQTSMYLCASSPREGWETQYFGPGTRLLVL.